These 5 T cell receptor beta chains were all obtained from the same sample, sequenced in a study of regulatory dendritic cells for organ transplantation. The protocol was immunoSEQ multiplex PCR, while the TCRdb copy is restricted to in-frame clones and leaves out a portion. The sample consists of over 8,500 clones, about 66% of them appearing once. The material sequenced was memory CD8+ T cells from blood. Indicated subset: CD45RO+ memory T cells. The receptor set was obtained from a human donor in good health.

The sample holds a few counts of this clone. The V gene is TRBV27, the J gene TRBJ1-1; 7 bases match TRBD1. J was trimmed by 0 bases and V by 5 bases; bases with no gene match: 3. Germline V CDR1 and CDR2: MNHEY, SMNVEV (reference sequence). The CDR3 covers 14 residues. In nucleotides, the CDR3 is TGTGCCAGCAGTATAGGGGGCTTGAACACTGAAGCTTTCTTT. Protein product: CASSIGGLNTEAFF.

The rearrangement links TRBV15 to TRBJ1-2; D is ambiguous. From germline, CDR1 is LNHNV and CDR2 YYDKDF (reference sequence). The CDR3 loop spans 15 amino acids. Trimming removed 3 bases from V and 5 bases from J, with 16 bases in between. DNA of the CDR3: TGTGCCACCAGCAGTAGGAGAGGGCCTCGATATGGCTACACCTTC. The encoded protein is CATSSRRGPRYGYTF.

In regard to this clone: The junction shows a germline mismatch at one end, possibly a read error. The J gene is TRBJ2-7, the V gene TRBV11-2, with a possible D match to TRBD1 (6 bases). The CDR3 runs to 15 residues. The germline CDR1 and CDR2 sequences are SGHAT and FQNNGV. CDR3 region: CASSQVGAGEHEQYF. The CDR3 nucleotides read TGCGCCAGCAGCCAAGTAGGAGCAGGGGAACACGAGCAGTACTTC.

The V and J genes are TRBV29-1 and TRBJ1-1; D might be TRBD1 (6 bases). This CDR3 region has 14 residues. Germline values: CDR1 SQVTM, CDR2 ANQGSEA. V lost 8 bases and J 4 bases, leaving 20 bases between the germline ends. In DNA form, the CDR3 reads TGCAGCCCCGGGGGGTGGGGGCGCATCACTGAAGCTTTCTTT. The encoded protein is CSPGGWGRITEAFF.

The gene calls are TRBV7-8 and TRBJ2-3, with D hard to call. CDR1 is SGHVS and CDR2 is FQNEAQ in the germline V gene. The CDR3 extends over 14 amino acids. The V gene lost 6 bases and the J gene lost 1 base, with 11 bases spanning the gap. The CDR3, as DNA: TGTGCCAGCAGACACGTGGCCGGCACAGATACGCAGTATTTT. Translating gives CASRHVAGTDTQYF. The variable domain in full, completed from reference TRBV7-8 and TRBJ2-3, reads GAGVSQSPRYKVAKRGQDVALRCDPISGHVSLFWYQQALGQGPEFLTYFQNEAQLDKSGLPSDRFFAERPEGSVSTLKIQRTQQEDSAVYLCASRHVAGTDTQYFGPGTRLTVL.